The T cell receptor (beta chain) described here comes from a study of beta chain features in type 1 diabetes. This clone was observed a handful of times. Germline CDR1 and CDR2: SEHNR and FQNEAQ (reference sequence). The CDR3 covers 15 residues. Trimming took off 5 bases at V and 5 bases at J, with 15 bases between the two ends. What was sequenced were expressed TCRB transcripts, since all of the isolated RNA had been reverse transcribed. Measured with immunoSEQ multiplex PCR; TCRdb has only the in-frame clones, and not every one. There are around 430,000 clones in the sample; around 28% occur only once, and about 0.065% lies in the top ten.

This chain links TRBV7-9 with TRBJ1-4; maybe TRBD1 (5 bases). This receptor was obtained from a man aged 18 to 30 in good health. The sample taken for sequencing was naive CD4+ T cells from blood. The CDR3 loop reads CASSRWQGINEKLFF. Written as DNA, the CDR3 is TGTGCCAGCAGCCGGTGGCAGGGAATAAATGAAAAACTGTTTTTT.